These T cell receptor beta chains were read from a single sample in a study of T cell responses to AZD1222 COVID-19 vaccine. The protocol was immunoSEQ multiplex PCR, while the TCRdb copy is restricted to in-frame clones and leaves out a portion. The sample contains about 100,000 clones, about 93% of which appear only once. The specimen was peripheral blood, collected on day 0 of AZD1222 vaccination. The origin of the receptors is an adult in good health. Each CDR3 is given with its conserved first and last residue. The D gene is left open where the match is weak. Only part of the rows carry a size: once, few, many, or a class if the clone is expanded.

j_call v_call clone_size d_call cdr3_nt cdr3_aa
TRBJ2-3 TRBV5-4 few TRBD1 TGTGCCAGCAGGGGACAGGGGGCATCTGATACGCAGTATTTT CASRGQGASDTQYF
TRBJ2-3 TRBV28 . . TGTGCCAGCACCCGGAACACAGATACGCAGTATTTT CASTRNTDTQYF
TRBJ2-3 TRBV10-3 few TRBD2 TGTGCCATCAGTGAGTCGTATCAGGGCAGCACTAGCGGGAGGGCCGGGAGTTTTACAGATACGCAGTATTTT CAISESYQGSTSGRAGSFTDTQYF
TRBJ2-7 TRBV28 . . TGTGCCAGCAGTTTAGGGGCCAGGGTGGTTCCTCGGGAGCAGTACTTC CASSLGARVVPREQYF
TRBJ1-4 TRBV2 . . TGTGCCAGCAGGGCTGGTGGGGCAACTAATGAAAAACTGTTTTTT CASRAGGATNEKLFF
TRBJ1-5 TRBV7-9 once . TGTGCCAGCAGCCATAGCAATCAGCCCCAGCATTTT CASSHSNQPQHF
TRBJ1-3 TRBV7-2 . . TGTGCCAGCAGCTTAGTTCTCTCTGGAAACACCATATATTTT CASSLVLSGNTIYF
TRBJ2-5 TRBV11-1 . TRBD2 TGTGCCAGCAGCCCCAGACTAGCGCATCAAGAGACCCAGTACTTC CASSPRLAHQETQYF
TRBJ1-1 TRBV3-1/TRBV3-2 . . TGTGCCAGCAGACCCAGGGACAACCTTGAAGCTTTCTTT CASRPRDNLEAFF
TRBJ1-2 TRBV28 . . TGTGCCAGCAGTTTAGTGGTAGTCCCCTATGGCTACACCTTC CASSLVVVPYGYTF
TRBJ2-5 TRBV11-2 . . TGTGCCAGCAGCTTAGATGCAAGCGTGGAGACCCAGTACTTC CASSLDASVETQYF
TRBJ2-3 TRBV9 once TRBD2 TGTGCCAGCAGCGTAGAGGGGAGGGGAACAGATACGCAGTATTTT CASSVEGRGTDTQYF
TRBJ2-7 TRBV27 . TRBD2 TGTGCCAGCAGTTTTGCGGCTAGCGGGAGGCCCCACTTC CASSFAASGRPHF
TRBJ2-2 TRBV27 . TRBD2 TGTGCCAGCAAAAGGGTACTAGCGGACACCGGGGAGCTGTTTTTT CASKRVLADTGELFF
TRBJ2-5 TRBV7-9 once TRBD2 TGTGCCAGCAGCTGGGGACTAGACGATCAAGAGACCCAGTACTTC CASSWGLDDQETQYF
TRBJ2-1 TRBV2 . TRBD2 TGTGCCAGCAGTGAATGGCGGGAGGGTGAGCAGTTCTTC CASSEWREGEQFF
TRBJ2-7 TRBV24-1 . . TGTGCCACCAGTCACCGTGCTGGCTACGAGCAGTACTTC CATSHRAGYEQYF
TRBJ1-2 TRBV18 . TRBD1 TGTGCCAGCTCTATAACAGGGGATGGCTACACCTTC CASSITGDGYTF
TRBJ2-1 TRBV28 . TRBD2 TGTGCCAGCAGTTCCGGGACTAGCGGGAGGGCTTTGGAGCAGTTCTTC CASSSGTSGRALEQFF
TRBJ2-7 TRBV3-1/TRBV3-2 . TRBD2 TGTGCCAGCAGCCAAGAGTTTCCGGGAGGGCATGAGCAGTACTTC CASSQEFPGGHEQYF
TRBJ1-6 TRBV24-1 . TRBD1 TGTGCCACCAGAACAGGGGGCGCGTATAATTCACCCCTCCACTTT CATRTGGAYNSPLHF
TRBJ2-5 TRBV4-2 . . TGTGCCAGCAGCTCGGGACTGCAAGAGACCCAGTACTTC CASSSGLQETQYF
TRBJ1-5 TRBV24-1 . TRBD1 TGTGCCACCAGTGATCCTAGACAGGGGGACCAGCCCCAGCATTTT CATSDPRQGDQPQHF
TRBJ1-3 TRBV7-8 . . TGTGCCAGCAGCTATCTGCAGGGTCACTCTGGAAACACCATATATTTT CASSYLQGHSGNTIYF
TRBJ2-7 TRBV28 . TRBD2 TGTGCCAGCAGCTCTATGGGACTAGCGGGAGGATACGAGCAGTACTTC CASSSMGLAGGYEQYF